The rows below give T cell receptor beta chains drawn from one sample of a study of blood T cell repertoires in COVID-19. Sequencing used immunoSEQ multiplex PCR; TCRdb keeps in-frame clones, though not all of them. The sample lists approximately 210,000 clones, more than 75% seen once, with over 1.5% in the top ten. The sample was peripheral blood. Every receptor here comes from a man aged 40-49 years with active or convalescent COVID-19. Both conserved end residues are part of each CDR3. D genes are given only for firm matches. A row's size may be missing; if present it is once, few, many or a size class.

v_call	j_call	clone_size	cdr3_length	d_call	cdr3_nt	cdr3_aa
TRBV25-1	TRBJ1-5	-	15	-	TGTGCCAGCAGTGAATGGGACAACCACAATCAGCCCCAGCATTTT	CASSEWDNHNQPQHF
TRBV11-2	TRBJ2-7	-	15	TRBD2	TGTGCCAGCAGCTTATATGCAGGGAGGGGCTACGAGCAGTACTTC	CASSLYAGRGYEQYF
TRBV7-9	TRBJ1-1	-	12	-	TGTGCCAGCAGCTTTGAGGCCACTGAAGCTTTCTTT	CASSFEATEAFF
TRBV11-2	TRBJ2-7	-	14	-	TGTGCCAGCAGCTTAGTGTGGGGGGCCTACGAGCAGTACTTC	CASSLVWGAYEQYF
TRBV9	TRBJ2-1	-	18	TRBD2	TGTGCCAGCAGCGTAGGTGGGACCAGACGGGGTAGCGGGAATGAGCAGTTCTTC	CASSVGGTRRGSGNEQFF
TRBV5-1	TRBJ2-5	-	16	TRBD2	TGCGCCAGCAGCTTGGGACTAGCGGGGGGGCGAGAGACCCAGTACTTC	CASSLGLAGGRETQYF
TRBV5-1	TRBJ2-1	once	13	-	TGCGCCAGCAGCTTGGGTTCTTACAATGAGCAGTTCTTC	CASSLGSYNEQFF
TRBV6-5	TRBJ2-7	-	15	-	TGTGCCAGCAGTTACCGGGACGGGAGCTCCTACGAGCAGTACTTC	CASSYRDGSSYEQYF
TRBV9	TRBJ2-7	-	14	-	TGTGCCAGCAGCGCCCACGGCGGCTCCTACGAGCAGTACTTC	CASSAHGGSYEQYF
TRBV7-2	TRBJ2-5	-	17	TRBD2	TGTGCCAGCAGCTCCTTTGGGACTAGCGGCCTCCAAGAGACCCAGTACTTC	CASSSFGTSGLQETQYF
TRBV4-1	TRBJ1-2	-	14	-	TGCGCCAGCAGCCAAGACAGGGGCGGCTATGGCTACACCTTC	CASSQDRGGYGYTF